This TCR beta chain was found in a study of T-cell memory formation after mild COVID-19. Study-level findings and limits: Mainly in CM and EM were contracting CD4+ clones; CD8+ were in EMRA.

The V gene end was trimmed by 3 bases and the J gene end by 3 bases; junction bases not matched to a gene: 8. Germline V gene data show CDR1 as SGDLS and CDR2 as YYNGEE. The CDR3 loop spans 15 amino acids. Via MiXCR, TCRdb re-called the 5' RACE reads, giving one row per CDR3 protein. In the table there are fewer than 600,000 distinct CDR3 sequences, less than 25% of which are singletons. In the case of this clonotype: The antigen remains undetermined.

The sample was PBMCs or a T cell subset sorted from them (not recorded which). The clonotype comes from an adult woman who had mild COVID-19 (a few samples of this study predate the infection). Cell type and time point are not known. This chain links TRBV9 with TRBJ2-7; 8 bases are a match to TRBD2. The CDR3 DNA sequence: TGTGCCAGCAGCGCAACTACAACTAGCGGCTACGAGCAGTACTTC. Its protein is CASSATTTSGYEQYF.